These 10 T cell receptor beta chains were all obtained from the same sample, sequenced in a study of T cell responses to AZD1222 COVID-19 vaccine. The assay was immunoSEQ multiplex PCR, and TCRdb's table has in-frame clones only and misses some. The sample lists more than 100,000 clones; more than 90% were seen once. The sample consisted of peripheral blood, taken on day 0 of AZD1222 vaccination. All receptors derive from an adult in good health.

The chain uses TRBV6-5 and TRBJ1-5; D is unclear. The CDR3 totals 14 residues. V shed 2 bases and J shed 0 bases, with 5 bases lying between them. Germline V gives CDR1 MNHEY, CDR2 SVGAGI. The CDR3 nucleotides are TGTGCCAGCAGTTACCAGTTTAGCAATCAGCCCCAGCATTTT. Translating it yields CASSYQFSNQPQHF.

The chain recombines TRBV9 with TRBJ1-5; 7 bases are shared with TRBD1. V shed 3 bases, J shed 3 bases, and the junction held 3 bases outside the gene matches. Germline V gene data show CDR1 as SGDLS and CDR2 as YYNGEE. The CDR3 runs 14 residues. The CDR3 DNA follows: TGTGCCAGCAGCGGAGGGACAGACAATCAGCCCCAGCATTTT. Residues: CASSGGTDNQPQHF.

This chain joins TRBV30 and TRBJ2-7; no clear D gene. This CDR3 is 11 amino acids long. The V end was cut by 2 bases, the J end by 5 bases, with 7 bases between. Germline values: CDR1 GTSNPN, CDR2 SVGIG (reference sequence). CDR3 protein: CAWSQPHEQYF. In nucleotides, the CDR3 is TGTGCCTGGAGTCAACCCCACGAGCAGTACTTC. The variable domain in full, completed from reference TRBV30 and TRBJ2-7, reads SQTIHQWPATLVQPVGSPLSLECTVEGTSNPNLYWYRQAAGRGLQLLFYSVGIGQISSEVPQNLSASRPQDRQFILSSKKLLLSDSGFYLCAWSQPHEQYFGPGTRLTVT.

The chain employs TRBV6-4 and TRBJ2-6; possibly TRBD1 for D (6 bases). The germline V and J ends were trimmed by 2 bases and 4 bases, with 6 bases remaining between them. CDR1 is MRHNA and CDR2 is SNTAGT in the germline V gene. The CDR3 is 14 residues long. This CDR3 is CASSDTGGANVLTF. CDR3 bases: TGTGCCAGCAGTGACACAGGGGGGGCCAACGTCCTGACTTTC.

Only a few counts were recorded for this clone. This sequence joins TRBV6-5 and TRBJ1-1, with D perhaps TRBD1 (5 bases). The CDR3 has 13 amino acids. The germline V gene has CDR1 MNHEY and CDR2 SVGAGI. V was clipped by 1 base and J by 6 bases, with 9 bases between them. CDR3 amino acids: CASSYYRGAEAFF. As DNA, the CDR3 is TGTGCCAGCAGTTACTATCGAGGGGCTGAAGCTTTCTTT.

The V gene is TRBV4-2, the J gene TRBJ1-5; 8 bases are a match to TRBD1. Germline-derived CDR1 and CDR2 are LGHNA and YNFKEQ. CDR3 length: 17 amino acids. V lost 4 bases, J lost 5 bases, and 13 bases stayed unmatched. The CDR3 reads CASSRQTDRENYQPQHF. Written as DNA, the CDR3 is TGTGCCAGCAGCCGCCAGACGGACAGGGAAAACTATCAGCCCCAGCATTTT.

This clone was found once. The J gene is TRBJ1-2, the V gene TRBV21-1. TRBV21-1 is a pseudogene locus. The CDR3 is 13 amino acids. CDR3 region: CASSKISDYGYTF. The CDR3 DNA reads TGTGCCAGCAGCAAAATTAGCGACTATGGCTACACCTTC.

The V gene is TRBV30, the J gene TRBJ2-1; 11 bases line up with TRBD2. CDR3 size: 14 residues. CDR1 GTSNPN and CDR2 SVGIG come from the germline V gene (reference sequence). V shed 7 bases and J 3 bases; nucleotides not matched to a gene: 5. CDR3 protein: CAYNSGGVYNEQFF. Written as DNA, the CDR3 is TGTGCCTACAATAGCGGGGGGGTCTACAATGAGCAGTTCTTC.

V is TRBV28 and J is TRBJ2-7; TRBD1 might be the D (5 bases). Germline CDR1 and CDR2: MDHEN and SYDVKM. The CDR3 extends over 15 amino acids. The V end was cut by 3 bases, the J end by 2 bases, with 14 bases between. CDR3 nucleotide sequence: TGTGCCAGCAGTTTTTCACCAGGGCCCCCCTACGAGCAGTACTTC. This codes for CASSFSPGPPYEQYF.

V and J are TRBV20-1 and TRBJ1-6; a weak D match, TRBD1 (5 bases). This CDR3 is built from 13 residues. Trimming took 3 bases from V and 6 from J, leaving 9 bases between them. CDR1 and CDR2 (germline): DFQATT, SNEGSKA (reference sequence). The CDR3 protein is CSASWGSNSPLHF. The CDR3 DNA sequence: TGCAGTGCTAGTTGGGGCAGTAATTCACCCCTCCACTTT.